This T cell receptor (beta chain) was identified during a study of shared clonotypes between healthy human individuals. Study conclusions and caveats: Memory subsets had estimated richness that was generally smaller than that of naive subsets.

In germline, CDR1 is SEHNR, CDR2 FQNEAQ (reference sequence). The CDR3 totals 15 residues. V was clipped by 0 bases and J by 5 bases; unmatched bases: 4. For this clone: As yet, its antigen is unknown.

Only in-frame clones appear in the TCRdb table, and some are missing; sequencing was by immunoSEQ multiplex PCR. The data contain 2 million to 2.5 million clones, about 94% of them singletons. This sequence originates from a man aged 18 to 30 in good health. This sequence joins TRBV7-9 and TRBJ2-3; 8 nucleotides line up with TRBD2. The sequenced material came from naive CD4+ T cells sorted from blood. This sample's subset: CD45RA+ positively selected. The CDR3 DNA is TGTGCCAGCAGCTTAGCAGCGGGGGCCGGAGATACGCAGTATTTT. Translated: CASSLAAGAGDTQYF.